One sample yielded the 22 T cell receptor beta chains listed below, sequenced in a study of cytomegalovirus exposure and HLA in healthy donors. PCR was performed using 60 Vbeta and 13 Jbeta primers. TCRdb's table, derived via immunoSEQ multiplex PCR, lists solely in-frame clones and lacks some. The data contain 310,000 or so clones, around nine tenths of them singletons. The sample consisted of PBMCs. The receptors were gathered from a woman in her late teens or twenties in good health and CMV-seronegative.

In the case of this clone: Relative to the germline gene, one junction end is altered; a read error may explain this. Here the CDR3 reads CSSSPRGTGAFEQYF. CDR3 sequence (DNA): TGTTCCAGCAGCCCCCGGGGGACAGGGGCTTTCGAGCAGTACTTC. The chain uses TRBV7-9 and TRBJ2-7, with 10 bases lining up with TRBD1. The CDR3 has 15 residues. Germline-derived CDR1 and CDR2 are SEHNR and FQNEAQ (reference sequence).

The V and J genes are TRBV11-2 and TRBJ2-7; TRBD1 aligns across 9 bases. Germline trimming cut 4 bases from V and 8 bases from J; bases unmatched to any gene: 9. Germline V gene sequence: CDR1 SGHAT, CDR2 FQNNGV. The CDR3 totals 14 residues. The CDR3, as DNA: TGTGCCAGCAGCTCTGGACAGGGGCTCTTTCAGCAGTACTTC. This translates into CASSSGQGLFQQYF.

The chain combines TRBV5-4 with TRBJ2-7, with D possibly matching TRBD1 (6 bases). Looked up from germline, CDR1 is SGHNT and CDR2 is YYREEE (reference sequence). Trimming took 0 bases from V and 2 from J, leaving 15 bases between them. The CDR3 runs to 16 residues. CDR3 region: CASSLEFGTSPYEQYF. In nucleotides, the CDR3 is TGTGCCAGCAGCTTGGAGTTCGGGACATCCCCCTACGAGCAGTACTTC.

This clone was counted between two and nine times. This CDR3 reads CASSQSDRRELFF. The CDR3 nucleotides read TGCGCCAGCAGCCAAAGCGACCGGCGGGAGCTGTTTTTT. V usage is TRBV4-1 and J usage is TRBJ1-4, with D uncertain. Matching the DNA end better, TRBJ2-2 makes the J call doubtful. This CDR3 has 13 amino acids. CDR1 and CDR2 from the germline V gene are MGHRA and YSYEKL.

The J gene is TRBJ2-1, the V gene TRBV11-3; D might be TRBD1 (7 bases). CDR1 is SGHNT, CDR2 YENEEA, per germline. The CDR3 loop spans 13 amino acids. V was shortened by 5 bases and J by 4 bases, with 9 bases between the two germline ends. CDR3 DNA sequence: TGTGCCAGCAGCCAGGGGGGTTACAATGAGCAGTTCTTC. This sequence encodes CASSQGGYNEQFF.

This rearrangement joins TRBV19 to TRBJ1-5; no clear D gene. This CDR3 is 12 amino acids long. Germline V CDR1 and CDR2: LNHDA, SQIVND (reference sequence). Trimming took 5 bases from V and 4 from J, leaving 6 bases between them. CDR3 loop: CASSYMNQPQHF. The CDR3 bases are TGTGCCAGTAGTTATATGAATCAGCCCCAGCATTTT. Using reference TRBV19 and TRBJ1-5 for the parts outside the CDR3, the full variable domain is DGGITQSPKYLFRKEGQNVTLSCEQNLNHDAMYWYRQDPGQGLRLIYYSQIVNDFQKGDIAEGYSVSREKKESFPLTVTSAQKNPTAFYLCASSYMNQPQHFGDGTRLSIL.

About this clone: Other DNA sequences from this sample encode an identical CDR3 as well. This rearrangement joins TRBV7-3 to TRBJ2-5, with D possibly matching TRBD1 (5 bases). The CDR3 spans 13 residues. The V end lost 3 bases, the J end lost 2 bases, and 7 bases lay between the germline ends. CDR1 and CDR2 (germline): SGHTA, FQGTGA. CDR3: CASSLTVQETQYF. The CDR3 DNA sequence: TGTGCCAGCAGCTTGACAGTTCAAGAGACCCAGTACTTC.

This chain links TRBV10-3 with TRBJ1-5, with 8 bases fitting TRBD1. CDR1 is ENHRY and CDR2 is SYGVKD in the germline V gene. V was pared by 4 bases and J by 6 bases, with 8 bases of the junction left unmatched. The length of the CDR3 is 15 residues. CDR3 sequence: CAISANTGGVQPQHF. For the CDR3, the DNA is TGTGCCATCAGTGCAAATACAGGGGGAGTTCAGCCCCAGCATTTT.

This clone turned up a few times. The rearrangement joins TRBV10-3 to TRBJ2-7; 12 bases are a match to TRBD2. Germline V CDR1 and CDR2: ENHRY, SYGVKD. V lost 0 bases, J lost 0 bases, and 3 bases stayed unmatched. The CDR3 is 17 residues long. For the CDR3, the DNA is TGTGCCATCAGTGAGTCCGGGACTAGCGGGTTCTCCTACGAGCAGTACTTC. It is translated as CAISESGTSGFSYEQYF.

This chain uses TRBV10-3 with TRBJ2-5; TRBD2 agrees at 9 bases. Germline V CDR1 and CDR2: ENHRY, SYGVKD. The CDR3 length is 15 residues. Unmatched junction bases numbered 10, after V lost 7 bases and J lost 4 bases. As DNA, the CDR3 is TGTGCCATCACGGCGATAGCGGGGGCAGGAGAGACCCAGTACTTC. This gives the protein CAITAIAGAGETQYF.

This clone has only a few counts. Here the CDR3 DNA reads TGCGCCAGCAGCCCCATAGGGAGCACTGAAGCTTTCTTT. Protein: CASSPIGSTEAFF. The V call is TRBV4-1, the J call TRBJ1-1; no firm D call. Germline V CDR1 and CDR2: MGHRA, YSYEKL. Deletions cut 4 bases from V and 4 bases from J, with 10 bases between. The CDR3 has 13 amino acids.

The CDR3 DNA follows: TGTGCCAGCAGCTTAAGACAGGTTCCCGGGGAGCTGTTTTTT. This sequence encodes CASSLRQVPGELFF. The V call is TRBV5-6, the J call TRBJ2-2, with D possibly matching TRBD1 (6 bases). This CDR3 has 14 residues. In germline, CDR1 is SGHDT, CDR2 YYEEEE. V was clipped by 2 bases and J by 6 bases, with 11 bases between them.

V is TRBV4-1 and J is TRBJ2-7; D is ambiguous. Germline lookup yields CDR1 MGHRA and CDR2 YSYEKL. The CDR3 totals 18 residues. With 1 base removed from V and 0 bases from J, the gap between germline ends came to 19 bases. As DNA, the CDR3 is TGCGCCAGCAGCCAAGCGGCTATAGGCCAGGATAGCTCCTACGAGCAGTACTTC. Residues: CASSQAAIGQDSSYEQYF.

This clone was detected a few times. This chain uses TRBV29-1 with TRBJ1-2, with TRBD1 identical over 8 bases. V was pared by 6 bases and J by 0 bases, with 15 bases of the junction left unmatched. The CDR3 sequence is 17 residues long. The germline V gene has CDR1 SQVTM and CDR2 ANQGSEA. Here the CDR3 DNA reads TGCAGCGTGAAAGACAGGGGCAGCCTTAAAGCTAACTATGGCTACACCTTC. Residues: CSVKDRGSLKANYGYTF.

This chain links TRBV19 with TRBJ2-2; a possible D gene is TRBD1 (5 bases). CDR3 length equals 18 residues. Germline CDR1 reads LNHDA; CDR2 reads SQIVND (reference sequence). V gave up 2 bases and J gave up 2 bases, with 18 bases separating them. In DNA, the CDR3 is TGTGCCAGTAGTATACAGGGTAGTATGGTGTCCAACACCGGGGAGCTGTTTTTT. Translating gives CASSIQGSMVSNTGELFF.

CDR3 nucleotides: TGTGCCAGTAGTTTCCGACAGCAATGGTCGCAGGGGTCACCCCTCCACTTT. It encodes CASSFRQQWSQGSPLHF. The chain carries TRBV19 and TRBJ1-6, with D maybe TRBD1 (6 bases). Trimming stripped 5 bases from V and 10 bases from J, with 24 bases between. The germline V gene has CDR1 LNHDA and CDR2 SQIVND (reference sequence). The CDR3 loop spans 17 amino acids.

The gene calls are TRBV15 and TRBJ2-7, with D possibly TRBD1 on 6 matching bases. The CDR3 consists of 14 residues. V was shortened by 2 bases and J by 1 base, with 9 bases between the two germline ends. Looked up from germline, CDR1 is LNHNV and CDR2 is YYDKDF (reference sequence). CDR3 bases: TGTGCCACCAGCAGACAGGGGAATTCCTACGAGCAGTACTTC. Residues: CATSRQGNSYEQYF.

This clone was seen a single time. The chain links TRBV7-6 to TRBJ1-3; D gene unclear. Trimming stripped 1 base from V and 4 bases from J, with 20 bases between. The CDR3 is made up of 18 amino acids. Germline V gives CDR1 SGHVS, CDR2 FNYEAQ. The CDR3 nucleotides are TGTGCCAGCAGCTTAGGGATCGGTGGCCCAGCAGCGGGAAACACCATATATTTT. Translating it yields CASSLGIGGPAAGNTIYF.

The chain uses TRBV5-1 and TRBJ1-1, with D possibly TRBD1 on 6 matching bases. The CDR3 is made up of 14 amino acids. Germline assignment: CDR1 SGHRS and CDR2 YFSETQ. Trimming left V 6 bases short and J 3 bases short, with 15 bases between. Here the CDR3 DNA reads TGCGCCAGCATCCGCCAGGCAGGGGACACTGAAGCTTTCTTT. Translation: CASIRQAGDTEAFF.

V gene TRBV15 combines with J gene TRBJ2-5; 7 nucleotides line up with TRBD1. Matching the DNA end better, TRBJ2-7 makes the J call doubtful. CDR1 and CDR2 (germline): LNHNV, YYDKDF (reference sequence). This CDR3 contains 15 residues. CDR3 coding DNA: TGTGCCACCAGCAGAGACGGGACAGCCTTCTACGAGCAGTACTTC. Its translation is CATSRDGTAFYEQYF.

The chain combines TRBV6-1 with TRBJ2-1, with TRBD1 identical over 8 bases. V was clipped by 10 bases and J by 5 bases; unmatched bases: 10. The CDR3 runs 14 residues. Per germline, CDR1 MNHNS and CDR2 SASEGT. The CDR3 loop reads CATTGGWFDNEQFF. In DNA, the CDR3 is TGTGCCACCACAGGGGGTTGGTTTGACAATGAGCAGTTCTTC.

As regards this clone: Compared with germline, one end of the junction differs, possibly owing to a read error. The chain uses TRBV7-9 and TRBJ2-7, with TRBD1 as a possible D gene (6 bases). CDR1 and CDR2 (germline): SEHNR, FQNEAQ (reference sequence). CDR3 length: 14 amino acids. The CDR3 loop reads CSSSFRDIYHEQYF. CDR3 in DNA: TGTTCCAGCAGCTTCCGGGACATCTACCACGAGCAGTACTTC.